This record concerns one T cell receptor beta chain sequence. The sample is drawn from a study of cytomegalovirus exposure and HLA in healthy donors. The primer mix had 60 Vbeta and 13 Jbeta primers. Generated by immunoSEQ multiplex PCR, the TCRdb table keeps only in-frame clones and is missing some. The data hold 100,000 or so clones, with around 80% observed a single time. This receptor was taken from a middle-aged man in good health and CMV-seropositive. The sequencing sample was made of PBMCs.

For the CDR3, the DNA is TGTGCCAGCAGCTTCACAGGGGTTCGCGAAAAACTGTTTTTT. This gives the protein CASSFTGVREKLFF. V gene TRBV7-8 combines with J gene TRBJ1-4; 7 nucleotides match TRBD1. CDR3 length: 14 residues. V gave up 3 bases and J gave up 8 bases; unmatched junction bases: 6. From germline, CDR1 is SGHVS and CDR2 FQNEAQ.